This TCR beta chain is from a study of response to subunit inactivated influenza vaccine. General observations from the study: Every seasonal influenza vaccination brings in few new T cells, the authors suggested.

Note on this clonotype: Its target is not known.

Trimming took 3 bases from V and 4 from J, leaving 10 bases between them. Germline CDR1 and CDR2: LGHDT and YNNKEL (reference sequence). CDR3 length: 14 residues. TCRdb processed the RT-PCR reads anew with MiXCR; each CDR3 protein has one entry. The table records about 310,000 distinct CDR3 sequences, just over 20% of them present only once. This sample comprised PBMCs from blood, obtained 21 months after vaccination. This receptor was identified in a man between 50 and 75 years old who received an inactivated influenza vaccine. This chain links TRBV3-1 with TRBJ2-1, with D perhaps TRBD1 or TRBD2 (5 bases each). The DNA of the CDR3 is TGTGCCAGCAGCCACCGGGGCCAGTACAATGAGCAGTTCTTC. Its translation: CASSHRGQYNEQFF.